The 7 T cell receptor beta chains presented below share a single source sample, sequenced in a study of early T cells in non-severe SARS-CoV-2 infection. In TCRdb, the 5' RACE reads were re-called with MiXCR into one record per CDR3 protein. The sample yields tens of thousands of distinct CDR3 sequences, approximately 13% seen once. The sample was whole blood. These receptors all come from an adult who was a healthcare worker with PCR-confirmed SARS-CoV-2 infection or an uninfected control (not recorded which).

The chain links TRBV30 to TRBJ1-1, with 7 positions matching TRBD1. CDR3 length: 15 amino acids. Germline trimming cut 7 bases from V and 1 base from J; bases unmatched to any gene: 12. Germline CDR1 reads GTSNPN; CDR2 reads SVGIG (reference sequence). For the CDR3, the DNA is TGTGCCTCGCAAAGACAGGGTGCGCAGAACACTGAAGCTTTCTTT. It is translated as CASQRQGAQNTEAFF.

The CDR3 is CASSSILRGTESYSPLHF. The CDR3 DNA reads as TGTGCCAGCTCCTCTATCCTACGCGGGACTGAGAGTTATTCACCCCTCCACTTT. The chain has TRBV2 and TRBJ1-6; TRBD1 is a possible D gene (5 bases). The germline V and J ends were trimmed by 8 bases and 8 bases, with 28 bases remaining between them. The CDR3 contains 18 residues. Germline V gives CDR1 SNHLY, CDR2 FYNNEI.

This clonotype has a handful of counts. V is TRBV3-1 and J is TRBJ2-1, with TRBD2 matching over 11 bases. J lost 4 bases, V lost 0 bases, and 5 bases had no gene match. Germline CDR1 is LGHDT and CDR2 is YNNKEL (reference sequence). The CDR3 is 17 amino acids. The CDR3, as DNA: TGTGCCAGCAGCCAAGATAAGGCTAGCGGGGGGTACAATGAGCAGTTCTTC. Protein sequence: CASSQDKASGGYNEQFF.

This clonotype was recorded at least ten times. The chain joins TRBV27 to TRBJ2-7, with 7 bases lining up with TRBD1. Germline loops: CDR1 MNHEY, CDR2 SMNVEV (reference sequence). V was clipped by 4 bases and J by 5 bases; unmatched bases: 5. The CDR3 totals 13 residues. CDR3 DNA: TGTGCCAGCAGTTCAGGACAGGTCCACGAGCAGTACTTC. Translation gives CASSSGQVHEQYF.

CDR3 in amino acids: CASSPTGGEAFF. In DNA, the CDR3 is TGTGCCAGCAGCCCGACAGGGGGCGAAGCTTTCTTT. This chain joins TRBV7-9 and TRBJ1-1; 10 bases match TRBD1. From germline, CDR1 is SEHNR and CDR2 FQNEAQ (reference sequence). The CDR3 loop spans 12 amino acids. V lost 5 bases and J lost 8; bases outside the gene matches: 2.

This clonotype showed up many times. V usage is TRBV27 and J usage is TRBJ1-5; weak D call: TRBD1 (5 bases). Per germline, CDR1 MNHEY and CDR2 SMNVEV (reference sequence). Trimming removed 2 bases at V and 6 bases at J, with 14 bases between. The CDR3 spans 15 residues. The CDR3 protein is CASSLGGLGSQPQHF. CDR3 DNA sequence: TGTGCCAGCAGTTTAGGGGGACTCGGTAGTCAGCCCCAGCATTTT.

This clonotype was seen many times. The V gene is TRBV6-6, the J gene TRBJ2-4; 10 positions match TRBD1. Germline assignment: CDR1 MNHNY and CDR2 SVGAGI (reference sequence). The CDR3 is 14 amino acids. V dropped 7 bases and J dropped 9; count of bases not matched to a gene: 9. CDR3 in amino acids: CASTGTGDFGIQYF. The CDR3 DNA sequence: TGTGCCAGCACCGGGACAGGGGATTTCGGCATTCAGTACTTC.